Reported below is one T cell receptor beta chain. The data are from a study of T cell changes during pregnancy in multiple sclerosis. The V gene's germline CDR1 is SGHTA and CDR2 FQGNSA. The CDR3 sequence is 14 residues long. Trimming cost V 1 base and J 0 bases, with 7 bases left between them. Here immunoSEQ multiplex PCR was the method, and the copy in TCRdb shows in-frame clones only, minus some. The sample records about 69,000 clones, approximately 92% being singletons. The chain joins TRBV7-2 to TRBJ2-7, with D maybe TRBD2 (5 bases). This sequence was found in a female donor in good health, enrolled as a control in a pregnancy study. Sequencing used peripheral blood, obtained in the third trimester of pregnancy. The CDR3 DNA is TGTGCCAGCAGCTTAGAGAGGGCCTCCTACGAGCAGTACTTC. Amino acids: CASSLERASYEQYF.